These 17 T cell receptor beta chains came from one sample sequenced in a study of technical replicates of blood from a handful of donors (dated by TCRdb to the late 2010s). The method behind the library was the immunoSEQ multiplex PCR assay. Not all clones reach the TCRdb copy of this immuneACCESS table, which keeps in-frame sequences only. Checked studies attribute under half of the gap to unresolved V genes and leave the rest unexplained. For this sample there are 60,000 to 65,000 clones; roughly 86% appear just once. Around 5.3% of the sample comes from the top ten. The specimen was PBMCs. Receptors originate from a human donor in good health. Some clones in this sample may be carry-over from other donors' samples.

The CDR3 here is CASSEGTGGNEQYF. DNA of the CDR3: TGCGCCAGCAGCGAAGGGACAGGGGGCAACGAGCAGTACTTC. The chain recombines TRBV5-1 with TRBJ2-7; 12 nucleotides match TRBD1. CDR3 length: 14 residues. V trimming: 4 bases; J trimming: 5 bases; junction bases outside the gene matches: 4. Germline-derived CDR1 and CDR2 are SGHRS and YFSETQ.

This clone was observed a few times. The chain has TRBV27 and TRBJ2-3, with D possibly being TRBD2 (5 bases). The CDR3 loop spans 20 amino acids. CDR1 is MNHEY and CDR2 is SMNVEV in the germline V gene (reference sequence). V was pared by 1 base and J by 1 base, with 24 bases between. The CDR3 loop is CASSLWVAGQNSWGTDTQYF. CDR3 in DNA: TGTGCCAGCAGTTTATGGGTGGCGGGTCAGAATAGCTGGGGCACAGATACGCAGTATTTT.

This clone appeared a single time. The CDR3, as DNA: TGTGCCAGCAGTGGAGGACTAGCGGGGGGGCTCCACGAGCAGTACTTC. As protein: CASSGGLAGGLHEQYF. V usage is TRBV2 and J usage is TRBJ2-7, with TRBD2 identical over 15 bases. V shed 4 bases and J 5 bases; nucleotides not matched to a gene: 6. The CDR3 totals 16 residues. Germline V gene sequence: CDR1 SNHLY, CDR2 FYNNEI.

The chain employs TRBV11-2 and TRBJ2-5; 11 bases map to TRBD2. V was clipped by 5 bases and J by 9 bases; unmatched bases: 14. There are 16 residues in the CDR3. Germline CDR1 reads SGHAT; CDR2 reads FQNNGV. CDR3 amino acids: CASSQRTSGPKEAQYF. Written as DNA, the CDR3 is TGTGCCAGCAGCCAAAGGACTAGCGGGCCCAAAGAAGCCCAGTACTTC.

This clone was seen only once. The V call is TRBV19, the J call TRBJ2-1, with TRBD2 identical over 10 bases. Losses at the gene ends were 0 bases for V and 3 bases for J; bases not matched to a gene: 11. CDR3 size: 19 residues. In germline, CDR1 is LNHDA, CDR2 SQIVND (reference sequence). CDR3 amino acids: CASSIDRLAGVLNYNEQFF. The CDR3 nucleotides read TGTGCCAGTAGTATAGATCGGCTAGCGGGGGTCCTAAACTACAATGAGCAGTTCTTC.

The chain couples TRBV4-1 to TRBJ1-4, with 10 bases aligning to TRBD1. The CDR3 spans 15 residues. Germline CDR1 MGHRA, CDR2 YSYEKL. With V trimmed by 4 bases and J by 8 bases, 7 bases remained unmatched. CDR3 loop: CASSPSGTGDEKLFF. In nucleotides, the CDR3 is TGCGCCAGCAGCCCATCCGGGACAGGGGACGAAAAACTGTTTTTT.

This clone showed up just once. The rearrangement uses TRBV4-1 and TRBJ1-2; the match to TRBD1 covers 9 bases. Germline V gene data show CDR1 as MGHRA and CDR2 as YSYEKL. V lost 1 base to trimming and J lost 6 bases; unmatched junction nucleotides: 0. The CDR3 is 13 residues long. The CDR3 reads CASSQGTGDGYTF. The CDR3, as DNA: TGCGCCAGCAGCCAAGGGACAGGGGATGGCTACACCTTC.

This chain connects TRBV6-4 to TRBJ1-2, with TRBD1 matching 12 bases. Losses at the gene ends were 1 base for V and 4 bases for J; bases not matched to a gene: 10. Germline CDR1 reads MRHNA; CDR2 reads SNTAGT. The CDR3 is 18 amino acids. Here the CDR3 DNA reads TGTGCCAGCAGTGACTTCCGGGACAGGGGGCGCAACGGCTATGGCTACACCTTC. This gives the protein CASSDFRDRGRNGYGYTF.

By share, this clone counts as large. The chain combines TRBV7-2 with TRBJ2-3, with D possibly matching TRBD2 (6 bases). Germline-derived CDR1 and CDR2 are SGHTA and FQGNSA. This CDR3 has 15 residues. Trimming removed 2 bases from V and 3 bases from J, with 12 bases in between. The CDR3 is CASSLWGGITDTQYF. In nucleotides, the CDR3 is TGTGCCAGCAGCTTATGGGGCGGGATAACAGATACGCAGTATTTT.

This sequence joins TRBV7-2 and TRBJ1-5; D is unresolved. The CDR3 totals 13 residues. The V end was cut by 4 bases, the J end by 6 bases, with 10 bases between. Germline CDR1 SGHTA, CDR2 FQGNSA. The CDR3 coding sequence is TGTGCCAGCAGCTCGGAGCCTGGTCAGCCCCAGCATTTT. It encodes CASSSEPGQPQHF.

This chain joins TRBV19 and TRBJ1-1; D is uncertain. The CDR3 length is 14 residues. The germline CDR1 and CDR2 sequences are LNHDA and SQIVND (reference sequence). The V end was cut by 7 bases, the J end by 5 bases, with 17 bases between. CDR3 bases: TGTGCCAGTACCACTCTTCGGGGTAAAACTGAAGCTTTCTTT. It is translated as CASTTLRGKTEAFF.

V and J are TRBV18 and TRBJ1-4; perhaps TRBD1 as D (6 bases). This CDR3 is built from 18 residues. Trimming pared 3 bases from V and 13 bases from J, leaving 30 bases between. From germline, CDR1 is KGHSH and CDR2 LQKENI. Here the CDR3 reads CASSPFDGGPTGRKGLFF. In DNA form, the CDR3 reads TGTGCCAGCTCACCCTTCGATGGGGGCCCTACCGGGCGAAAAGGACTGTTTTTT.

This chain joins TRBV7-8 and TRBJ2-3; the D gene is possibly TRBD1 (6 bases). Germline CDR1 is SGHVS and CDR2 is FQNEAQ. V was trimmed by 5 bases and J by 2 bases, leaving 14 bases between them. The CDR3 is made up of 15 amino acids. The CDR3 DNA follows: TGTGCCAGCAGCCTACTTGGGGGCGTCACAGATACGCAGTATTTT. It translates to CASSLLGGVTDTQYF.

J is TRBJ2-1 and V is TRBV2, with 9 bases matching TRBD1. CDR3 length: 15 amino acids. Germline assignment: CDR1 SNHLY and CDR2 FYNNEI. Trimming removed 5 bases from V and 1 base from J; junction bases left unmatched: 3. CDR3 nucleotide sequence: TGTGCCAGCAGTAGGGACAGGGAATCCTACAATGAGCAGTTCTTC. Encoded protein: CASSRDRESYNEQFF.

This clone was detected only once. The rearrangement joins TRBV19 to TRBJ1-2, with 8 positions matching TRBD1. This CDR3 comprises 14 residues. CDR1 is LNHDA, CDR2 SQIVND, per germline (reference sequence). J was trimmed by 4 bases and V by 7 bases; bases with no gene match: 8. DNA for the CDR3: TGTGCCAGTACCGACGGTGGACAGGGCTATGGCTACACCTTC. It specifies CASTDGGQGYGYTF. The whole variable domain, remainder taken from reference TRBV19 and TRBJ1-2, is DGGITQSPKYLFRKEGQNVTLSCEQNLNHDAMYWYRQDPGQGLRLIYYSQIVNDFQKGDIAEGYSVSREKKESFPLTVTSAQKNPTAFYLCASTDGGQGYGYTFGSGTRLTVV.

This clone occurred a few times. The chain employs TRBV30 and TRBJ2-3; D perhaps matches TRBD1 (6 bases). The V end was cut by 0 bases, the J end by 6 bases, with 7 bases between. CDR1 and CDR2 (germline): GTSNPN, SVGIG (reference sequence). The CDR3 sequence is 12 residues long. This CDR3 reads CAWSVGGDTQYF. CDR3 coding DNA: TGTGCCTGGAGTGTAGGGGGTGATACGCAGTATTTT.

In this sample, this clone turned up a few times. This sequence joins TRBV19 and TRBJ1-1; no firm D call. Germline V lookup: CDR1 LNHDA, CDR2 SQIVND (reference sequence). The CDR3 runs 13 residues. The V and J ends lost 5 bases and 1 base respectively, with 8 bases between them. The CDR3 bases are TGTGCCAGTAGTGTGGCCCAGAACACTGAAGCTTTCTTT. The encoded protein is CASSVAQNTEAFF.